This T cell receptor beta chain was obtained from a study of OX40 agonist ivuxolimab in advanced cancers. This CDR3 region has 14 residues. Losses at the gene ends were 6 bases for V and 8 bases for J; bases not matched to a gene: 10. CDR1 SGHAT and CDR2 FQNNGV come from the germline V gene. Data came from immunoSEQ multiplex PCR; TCRdb stores just in-frame clones and leaves some out. The sample contains about 10,000 clones, over 55% of which appear only once. This clone is termed hyperexpanded (1% or more). Its matching antigen is unknown. Study findings and constraints: There were, on average, more expanded clones in CD8+ T cells than in CD4+.

The sequenced sample was CD4+ or CD8+ T cells sorted from blood, obtained in a trial of the OX40 agonist ivuxolimab. The receptor was derived from an adult with an advanced solid tumor such as melanoma, head and neck, liver or kidney cancer. The rearrangement joins TRBV11-2 to TRBJ2-7; 10 positions agree with TRBD2. The CDR3: CASRLTSGITQQYF. CDR3 nucleotides: TGTGCCAGCAGATTAACTAGCGGGATCACCCAGCAGTACTTC.